These 7 T cell receptor beta chains were all obtained from the same sample, sequenced in a study of T-cell memory formation after mild COVID-19. TCRdb re-called the 5' RACE reads through MiXCR, storing one row per CDR3 protein. This sample has approximately 340,000 distinct CDR3 sequences; around 13% occur once, and the top ten carry about a fifth. The sequenced sample consisted of PBMCs or a T cell subset sorted from them (not recorded which). The receptors were gathered from a man aged 18 to 30 who had mild COVID-19 (a few samples of this study predate the infection). Cell type and time point are not known.

This clonotype was detected a few times. The chain couples TRBV5-1 to TRBJ2-3, with D possibly being TRBD1 (6 bases). The CDR3 runs to 16 residues. From germline, CDR1 is SGHRS and CDR2 YFSETQ. V lost 0 bases, J lost 1 base, and 12 bases lay in between. CDR3 loop: CASSLESGVGTDTQYF. DNA of the CDR3: TGCGCCAGCAGCTTGGAATCAGGGGTGGGCACAGATACGCAGTATTTT.

This clonotype was seen repeatedly, ten times or more. The chain is built from TRBV11-2 and TRBJ2-3; D unclear. Trimming shortened V by 5 bases and J by 5 bases, and 20 bases separated the two germline ends. The length of the CDR3 is 16 residues. In germline, CDR1 is SGHAT, CDR2 FQNNGV. CDR3 loop: CASSQGPLGPRDTQYF. The DNA of the CDR3 is TGTGCCAGCAGCCAAGGACCCCTTGGGCCTAGAGATACGCAGTATTTT.

This clonotype was detected only a few times. The J gene is TRBJ2-2, the V gene TRBV5-6; the D gene is possibly TRBD2 (6 bases). CDR3 size: 16 residues. Between the trimmed V and J ends, which lost 4 bases and 1 base, there was a span of 14 bases. CDR1 SGHDT and CDR2 YYEEEE come from the germline V gene. CDR3 DNA sequence: TGTGCCAGCAGCGAGTTAGGGCGGGGGAACACCGGGGAGCTGTTTTTT. Its translation is CASSELGRGNTGELFF.

This clonotype was counted between two and nine times. This chain connects TRBV25-1 to TRBJ2-5; unclear D gene. CDR1 MGHDK and CDR2 SYGVNS come from the germline V gene. The CDR3 contains 12 residues. Trimming shortened V by 4 bases and J by 7 bases, and 10 bases separated the two germline ends. The CDR3 is CASSGNTRTQYF. DNA of the CDR3: TGTGCCAGCAGTGGAAATACCAGGACCCAGTACTTC.

CDR3 in amino acids: CASSPDRGETPLHF. In DNA, the CDR3 is TGTGCCAGCAGCCCCGACAGGGGAGAGACACCCCTCCACTTT. This chain joins TRBV7-9 and TRBJ1-6; TRBD1 aligns across 8 bases. The length of the CDR3 is 14 residues. Germline loops: CDR1 SEHNR, CDR2 FQNEAQ (reference sequence). V lost 5 bases, J lost 11 bases, and 8 bases stayed unmatched.

This clonotype has more than one count but fewer than ten. V and J are TRBV9 and TRBJ2-2; D is possibly TRBD1 (5 bases). Germline V gene lookup returns CDR1 SGDLS and CDR2 YYNGEE. This CDR3 spans 14 amino acids. Trimming removed 1 base from V and 3 bases from J, with 7 bases in between. The DNA for the CDR3 is TGTGCCAGCAGCGTAAGGGGATACACCGGGGAGCTGTTTTTT. It is translated as CASSVRGYTGELFF.

This clonotype was observed a few times. The chain combines TRBV12-3 or TRBV12-4 with TRBJ2-5; D not resolved. The length of the CDR3 is 12 residues. V gave up 6 bases and J gave up 6 bases, with 11 bases separating them. The CDR3 DNA follows: TGTGCCAGCAGCCGCCGGGCGAAGACCCAGTACTTC. Encoded protein: CASSRRAKTQYF.